This TCR beta chain was found in a study of T cells and copy number aberrations in small-cell lung cancer. Limited-stage small-cell lung cancer patients underwent surgery between 2008 and 2020. Generated by immunoSEQ multiplex PCR, the TCRdb table keeps only in-frame clones and is missing some. This sample has roughly 540 clones; 92% occur once, and the top ten carry over 3.5%. J was trimmed by 3 bases and V by 2 bases; bases with no gene match: 1. Germline V gene lookup returns CDR1 SGHKS and CDR2 YYEKEE (reference sequence). The CDR3 totals 13 residues. Sequenced sample: tumor tissue. The V gene is TRBV5-5, the J gene TRBJ1-1; 7 bases line up with TRBD1. The TCR originated in a man in his fifties with small cell lung cancer. The CDR3 protein is CASSFTGDTEAFF. The CDR3, as DNA: TGTGCCAGCAGCTTTACAGGGGACACTGAAGCTTTCTTT.